Listed below are T cell receptor beta chains from one sample, sequenced in a study of PD-L1 blockade in urothelial cancer. This table comes from immunoSEQ multiplex PCR, and its TCRdb copy is limited to in-frame clones, with some not included. The table includes under 95,000 clones, about 84% detected once. The input for sequencing was PBMCs, taken around atezolizumab (anti-PD-L1) treatment. The receptors come from a man in his sixties with urothelial cancer. The CDR3 runs from the conserved cysteine through the conserved F or W. Size tells how often a clone was seen (once, few, many) or the class of an expanded clone, and some rows leave it out.

j_gene,v_gene,abundance,CDR3aa
TRBJ2-3,TRBV2,once,CASKLGSDTQYF
TRBJ2-3,TRBV14,-,CASSDLAGNTDTQYF
TRBJ1-1,TRBV29-1,-,CSVNDRVRAFF
TRBJ2-1,TRBV4-1,-,CASSQDLRTGNYNEQFF
TRBJ1-4,TRBV27,-,CASRGILEKLFF
TRBJ1-4,TRBV7-8,-,CASSLQVTEKLFF
TRBJ2-1,TRBV29-1,-,CSVARLAGLYNEQFF
TRBJ1-2,TRBV6-6,-,CASRYRGQGYTF
TRBJ2-3,TRBV5-1,-,CASSLGLVTDTQYF
TRBJ2-7,TRBV6-1,-,CASTSDREGIYEQYF
TRBJ1-2,TRBV4-1,-,CASSQATGSRGTGGYTF
TRBJ2-1,TRBV2,-,CASSQSGRGLAGEYNEQFF
TRBJ2-7,TRBV30,-,CAWSRQGVTYEQYF
TRBJ1-1,TRBV30,-,CAWNTGTFDTEAFF
TRBJ1-2,TRBV2,-,CASSAEGLGYTF
TRBJ2-2,TRBV5-4,-,CASSPQTGEVSGELFF
TRBJ2-7,TRBV11-1,-,CASSWSGLGTYEQYF
TRBJ2-7,TRBV28,-,CASTHSRALMTMPYEQYF
TRBJ2-7,TRBV30,-,CARSVGLAGAYEQYF
TRBJ1-5,TRBV30,few,CAWNLGSGLNQPQHF
TRBJ2-7,TRBV5-4,-,CASSMAGLAGITYEQYF
TRBJ1-2,TRBV7-3,once,CASSLKSSGTGYNYGYTF
TRBJ2-7,TRBV2,-,CACSTGNYEQYF
TRBJ1-3,TRBV27,-,CASSRGTAGNTIYF
TRBJ2-7,TRBV6-5,-,CASSAQGASREQYF